This entry lists 6 T cell receptor beta chains sequenced from one sample in a study of regulatory T cells in long-lasting Graves disease. Combining iRepertoire HTBI primers with Arm-PCR of CDR3 regions, the authors built TCR beta libraries. TCRdb reanalysed the multiplex PCR reads using MiXCR and keeps one entry per CDR3 protein. The sample comprises approximately 300,000 distinct CDR3 sequences, 18% of which are singletons, and about 38% rests with the top ten. Time point noted: newly diagnosed GD, antithyroid drugs for less than 3 months. Extracted PBMC RNA gave rise to the TCR library. This material consisted of peripheral blood mononuclear cells (PBMCs), taken at new diagnosis, from a patient treated with antithyroid drugs. These receptors were obtained from a female donor with Graves disease.

In this sample, this clonotype turned up many times. The V call is TRBV27, the J call TRBJ2-7; 7 bases fit TRBD1. Per the germline V gene, CDR1 is MNHEY and CDR2 is SMNVEV (reference sequence). The CDR3 is made up of 15 amino acids. Trimming at V came to 2 bases and at J to 2 bases, leaving 6 bases not matched to a gene. The CDR3 coding sequence is TGTGCCAGCAGTTTACCAGAAGACAGGGCCTACGAGCAGTACTTC. Translated: CASSLPEDRAYEQYF.

A word on this clonotype: A much larger clone lies one base from this, so it may be a read error. The CDR3 ends on some other residue instead of the conserved phenylalanine or tryptophan, so this is likely a read error. The V and J genes are TRBV5-4 and TRBJ2-7; 10 positions agree with TRBD2. The junction had 7 bases not matched to a gene; V was cut back by 5 bases and J by 2 bases. From germline, CDR1 is SGHNT and CDR2 YYREEE (reference sequence). The CDR3 consists of 15 residues. For the CDR3, the DNA is TGTGCCAGCAGTTATTACACTAGCGGGGCCTACGAGCAGTACTCC. Its protein is CASSYYTSGAYEQYS.

The chain employs TRBV25-1 and TRBJ2-7; D gene uncertain. Deletions cut 4 bases from V and 6 bases from J, with 10 bases between. Germline V gene lookup returns CDR1 MGHDK and CDR2 SYGVNS. The CDR3 length is 12 residues. DNA for the CDR3: TGTGCCAGCAGTGGCCAGACTCGCGAGCAGTACTTC. This gives the protein CASSGQTREQYF.

A few counts support this clonotype. V gene TRBV5-6 combines with J gene TRBJ2-2; D is undetermined. This CDR3 spans 14 amino acids. Germline CDR1 is SGHDT and CDR2 is YYEEEE. V lost 5 bases, J lost 4 bases, and 12 bases lay in between. The CDR3 region has the DNA TGTGCCAGCAGGGATGCGTTGGTCACCGGGGAGCTGTTTTTT. This gives the protein CASRDALVTGELFF.

Concerning this clonotype itself: A much larger clone lies one base from this, so it may be a read error. This chain uses TRBV30 with TRBJ1-6, with D possibly matching TRBD1 (5 bases). This CDR3 spans 15 amino acids. Germline V gene lookup returns CDR1 GTSNPN and CDR2 SVGIG (reference sequence). The CDR3 spells CAWSVLAGLNSPIHF. The CDR3 DNA reads as TGTGCCTGGAGTGTATTGGCAGGGTTGAATTCACCCATCCACTTT. The full variable domain, its missing parts supplied by reference TRBV30 and TRBJ1-6, is SQTIHQWPATLVQPVGSPLSLECTVEGTSNPNLYWYRQAAGRGLQLLFYSVGIGQISSEVPQNLSASRPQDRQFILSSKKLLLSDSGFYLCAWSVLAGLNSPIHFGNGTRLTVT.

The V and J genes are TRBV6-9 and TRBJ2-3; TRBD2 aligns across 7 bases. V lost 4 bases and J lost 0; bases outside the gene matches: 10. CDR1 is MNHGY and CDR2 is SVAAGI in the germline V gene. This CDR3 has 17 residues. CDR3 amino acids: CASSSAGASGSTDTQYF. The DNA for the CDR3 is TGTGCCAGCAGTTCTGCTGGGGCTAGCGGCAGCACAGATACGCAGTATTTT.